This paragraph reports one TCR beta chain. Its antigen is not known. All gene names here are mouse names. The read halts 1 residue ahead of the CDR3 end, with the missing end drawn from the germline J gene. Regarding time point: mouse harvest day 7 after allogeneic transplant. Mouse grafts combined 10^7 T-cell-depleted bone marrow cells with 10^6 splenic CD5+ T cells. The data were taken from a study of tissue T cells after allogeneic stem cell transplantation. The data were produced by immunoSEQ multiplex PCR, yet TCRdb's version contains in-frame clones alone and is incomplete. The table lists over 5,500 clones, around 50% of them singletons, with 3.8% in the top ten. Study findings and constraints: In patients and mice, blood and spleen missed much of tissue repertoire. Across patients, clones rarely overlapped, yet motif clusters were shared tissue-specifically. The patient cohort was small and clinically heterogeneous, with limited sampling depth.

Trimming left V 0 bases short and J 1 base short, with 6 bases between. Germline V gene data show CDR1 as MSHET and CDR2 as SYDVDS. This CDR3 has 15 residues. This receptor was identified in a female BALB/c mouse given C57BL/6 T cells with graft-versus-host disease after an allogeneic hematopoietic cell transplant. Sequences were obtained from gut tissue. The chain links TRBV29 to TRBJ2-2, with D perhaps TRBD1 (6 bases). CDR3 loop: CASSLSGQNTGQLYF. The CDR3 DNA, read in part, is TGTGCTAGCAGTTTATCGGGACAAAACACCGGGCAGCTCTAC.